The T cell receptor (beta chain) described here comes from a study of shared clonotypes between healthy human individuals. The CDR3 sequence is 17 residues long. V lost 2 bases and J 5 bases, leaving 21 bases between the germline ends. Germline CDR1 LNHDA, CDR2 SQIVND (reference sequence). Deep was the level used in running the assay. The data were produced by immunoSEQ multiplex PCR, yet TCRdb's version contains in-frame clones alone and is incomplete. Of 2.3 million or so clones in the sample, roughly 93% were seen once. V and J are TRBV19 and TRBJ1-2, with D tentatively TRBD1 (6 bases). Specimen: naive CD4+ T cells from PBMCs. Subset given: CD45RA+ positively selected. This clonotype was sampled from a man aged 18 to 35 in good health. Some clones in this sample may be carry-over from other donors' samples. The CDR3 protein is CASSIRDTPPSTYGYTF. The DNA of the CDR3 is TGTGCCAGTAGTATAAGGGACACGCCGCCGTCAACATATGGCTACACCTTC.